These T cell receptor beta chains were read from a single sample in a study of blood T cells in healthy people across ages. TCRdb recomputed calls from the 5' RACE reads with MiXCR, one row per CDR3 protein. The sample has roughly 1.7 million distinct CDR3 sequences, around 36% seen once. Material: blood. Receptors were obtained from a woman in her twenties or thirties in good health. The CDR3 runs from the conserved cysteine through the conserved F or W. The D gene is left open where the match is weak. The listing skips clone size in some rows; elsewhere it reads once, few, many or a size class.

>TRBJ2-1|TRBV24-1|NA|NA
TGTGCCACCAGTGGTTTTAGCGAGATCTCCTACAATGAGCAGTTCTTC
CATSGFSEISYNEQFF
>TRBJ2-5|TRBV27|TRBD2|NA
TGTGCCAGCAGCACAACCTACAGGACTAGCGGGAGGGCCGGGGAGACCCAGTACTTC
CASSTTYRTSGRAGETQYF
>TRBJ2-7|TRBV28|NA|few
TGTGCCAGCAGCCGTTCCGGGCTACGCCCGGCCGAGCAGTACTTC
CASSRSGLRPAEQYF
>TRBJ2-1|TRBV19|TRBD2|few
TGTGCCAGTGCCCCCGGGACTAGCAGCTACAATGAGCAGTTCTTC
CASAPGTSSYNEQFF
>TRBJ2-1|TRBV7-3|NA|NA
TGTGCCAGCAGGCAAGGGGGGGGCGTATACAATGAGCAGTTCTTC
CASRQGGGVYNEQFF
>TRBJ2-5|TRBV3-1|TRBD1|NA
TGTGCCAGCAGGCAGACAACAGGGGAAGAGACCCAGTACTTC
CASRQTTGEETQYF
>TRBJ2-3|TRBV7-9|TRBD2|NA
TGTGCCAGCAGCTTGGGTGCGGGGGGGAACACAGATACGCAGTATTTT
CASSLGAGGNTDTQYF
>TRBJ1-2|TRBV9|NA|NA
TGTGCCAGCAGCGAGCATGGCTTCGGTGGCTACACCTTC
CASSEHGFGGYTF
>TRBJ2-7|TRBV3-1|NA|once
TGTGCCAGCTCCCGGGCTACCTACAAGCAGTACTTC
CASSRATYKQYF
>TRBJ2-6|TRBV7-9|NA|few
TGTGCCAGCAGCTCACCGGTTCCAGCCCGCTCTGGGGCCAACGTCCTGACTTTC
CASSSPVPARSGANVLTF
>TRBJ2-2|TRBV3-1|NA|NA
TGTGCCAGCAGCCAAGAGGGATGGGGAAGTCAGAACACCGGGGAGCTGTTTTTT
CASSQEGWGSQNTGELFF
>TRBJ2-7|TRBV27|NA|NA
TGTGCCAGCAGTCCCTTGGTAGCGGCCGAGCAGTACTTC
CASSPLVAAEQYF
>TRBJ2-3|TRBV6-1|TRBD2|NA
TGTGCCACCCAGCGGGGGGTAGGACCAGATACGCAGTATTTT
CATQRGVGPDTQYF
>TRBJ2-5|TRBV10-3|NA|few
TGTGCCACCCTGGACTTCGACAGGCAACAAGAGACCCAGTACTTC
CATLDFDRQQETQYF
>TRBJ2-3|TRBV2|NA|NA
TGTGCCAGCAGTAGACTGGAGGAAATGGATACGCAGTATTTT
CASSRLEEMDTQYF
>TRBJ2-6|TRBV27|NA|NA
TGTGCCAGCAAATCGGATCATTTGGGGGCCAACGTCCTGACTTTC
CASKSDHLGANVLTF
>TRBJ1-4|TRBV20-1|NA|few
TGCAGTGCTAGAACGGGCTCGGAGTTTAATGAAAAACTGTTTTTT
CSARTGSEFNEKLFF
>TRBJ1-2|TRBV3-1|NA|NA
TGTGCCAGCAGCCGTCGAGCCCCGTCTCACTATGGCTACACCTTC
CASSRRAPSHYGYTF
>TRBJ2-3|TRBV25-1|TRBD2|NA
TGTGCCAGCAGTGACCCGGGACTAGCGGGAGTCACAGATACGCAGTATTTT
CASSDPGLAGVTDTQYF
>TRBJ2-7|TRBV15|TRBD2|NA
TGTGCCACCAGCAGAGATCGGGTACTAGCGGGATTCTCCTACGAGCAGTACTTC
CATSRDRVLAGFSYEQYF
>TRBJ2-1|TRBV12-3/TRBV12-4|NA|NA
TGTGCCAGCAGTTTAAAACTGGCGGGGGAGCAGTTCTTC
CASSLKLAGEQFF
>TRBJ1-2|TRBV27|NA|NA
TGTGCCAGCAGTCCCTACCGGGAGTACCCTAACTATGGCTACACCTTC
CASSPYREYPNYGYTF
>TRBJ2-7|TRBV20-1|TRBD1|many
TGCAGTGCACCAAACCCGACAGGGCGGGCATACGAGCAGTACTTC
CSAPNPTGRAYEQYF
>TRBJ2-7|TRBV6-5|TRBD2|NA
TGTGCCAGCAGGCCGGGACTAAAGGTCGAGCAGTACTTC
CASRPGLKVEQYF
>TRBJ1-1|TRBV9|NA|once
TGTGCCAGCAGCGCGGGGATGTTAGAGAGAGGCGCTGAAGCTTTCTTT
CASSAGMLERGAEAFF
>TRBJ1-1|TRBV18|TRBD1|NA
TGTGCCAGCTCACATGGACAGGGTACTGAAGCTTTCTTT
CASSHGQGTEAFF
>TRBJ1-2|TRBV7-9|NA|few
TGTGCCAGCAGCTTAGTCAGGGACTACTATGGCTACACCTTC
CASSLVRDYYGYTF
>TRBJ1-2|TRBV28|NA|once
TGTGCCAGCAGTGCTGACGTCGTGACGGGCTACACCTTC
CASSADVVTGYTF
>TRBJ2-3|TRBV12-3/TRBV12-4|TRBD1|NA
TGTGCCAGCGGGACAGGGGTGAGGGCGGATACGGAGTATTTT
CASGTGVRADTEYF
>TRBJ2-2|TRBV10-3|NA|few
TGTGCCGTACGGGCGGTCTCCGGGGAGCTGTTTTTT
CAVRAVSGELFF
>TRBJ2-6|TRBV27|NA|few
TGTGCCAGCAGTGACCTAGGAGTAATCTCTGGGGCCAACGTCCTGACTTTC
CASSDLGVISGANVLTF
>TRBJ1-2|TRBV5-4|NA|NA
TGTGCCAGCAGCTTGCGGTATGATGGCTACACCTTC
CASSLRYDGYTF
>TRBJ2-5|TRBV28|NA|NA
TGTGCCAGCCGCACCACGGGACCTTATAGGCCGACCCAGTACTTC
CASRTTGPYRPTQYF
>TRBJ1-4|TRBV20-1|NA|few
TGCAGTGCTCGAGAAACGACAGGACTTAATGAAAAACTGTTTTTT
CSARETTGLNEKLFF
>TRBJ1-1|TRBV6-1|NA|NA
TGTGCCAGCAGGCTACCGTCCTCCGGGAGGGGTGAAGCTTTCTTT
CASRLPSSGRGEAFF
>TRBJ2-5|TRBV30|NA|once
TGTGCCTGGAGAGTAGAGTATGGGGCTAAAGAGACCCAGTACTTC
CAWRVEYGAKETQYF
>TRBJ2-5|TRBV7-9|TRBD2|NA
TGTGCCAGCAGCTTAGCTGGCGGGGAGGGGGAGACCCAGTACTTC
CASSLAGGEGETQYF
>TRBJ2-1|TRBV7-2|TRBD2|NA
TGTGCCAGCAGCTTAGTGGGTTGGGGCGGGAGCTCCTACAATGAGCAGTTCTTC
CASSLVGWGGSSYNEQFF
>TRBJ1-1|TRBV4-1|NA|few
TGCGCCAGCGGGCGGGGGAACACTGAAGCTTTCTTT
CASGRGNTEAFF
>TRBJ2-3|TRBV29-1|NA|many
TGCAGCACGGGGCCAGACACAGATACGCAGTATTTT
CSTGPDTDTQYF
>TRBJ1-6|TRBV4-2|NA|NA
TGTGCCAGCAGCCAAGACCCAGGGTGGGGGTCACCCCTCCACTTT
CASSQDPGWGSPLHF
>TRBJ2-1|TRBV4-1|TRBD2|few
TGCGCCAGCAGCCAGGCCTACGAGACGGGGGGCTCCTACAATGAGCAGTTCTTC
CASSQAYETGGSYNEQFF
>TRBJ1-5|TRBV15|NA|few
TGTGCCACCAGCAGAGAATGGGGAAGCAATCAGCCCCAGCATTTT
CATSREWGSNQPQHF
>TRBJ2-1|TRBV10-3|TRBD2|NA
TGTGCCATCAGTGGCCCGCTTAGCGGGAGGGCGAATGAGCAGTTCTTC
CAISGPLSGRANEQFF
>TRBJ2-1|TRBV20-1|NA|NA
TGCAGGCCCGGCGGGGTTCACGAGCAGTTCTTC
CRPGGVHEQFF
>TRBJ2-3|TRBV7-9|NA|NA
TGTGCCAGCAGCTTAGATCAAGGGGCCGCCACAGATACGCAGTATTTT
CASSLDQGAATDTQYF
>TRBJ2-3|TRBV7-2|NA|many
TGTGCCAGCAGCTTGACTACTACAGATACGCAGTATTTT
CASSLTTTDTQYF
>TRBJ2-1|TRBV20-1|NA|NA
TGCAGTGCTAGAGGTGGGAACTTTCACAATGAGCAGTTCTTC
CSARGGNFHNEQFF
>TRBJ2-2|TRBV28|NA|NA
TGTGCCAGCTCGGGACCCGAAGAAATAAAGACCGGGGAGCTGTTTTTT
CASSGPEEIKTGELFF
>TRBJ2-1|TRBV2|NA|NA
TGTGCCATGGGGCAGGGGAATGAGCAGTTCTTC
CAMGQGNEQFF
>TRBJ2-7|TRBV27|NA|NA
TGTGCCAGCAGTTTATCGGTAGGGGACTCTGCCTACGAGCAGTACTTC
CASSLSVGDSAYEQYF
>TRBJ1-2|TRBV4-1|TRBD1|NA
TGCGCCAGCAGCCAGGTTTTCCGCCGGGACAGGGCTAACTATGGCTACACCTTC
CASSQVFRRDRANYGYTF
>TRBJ1-5|TRBV3-1|NA|NA
TGTGCCAGCAGCCAGACAAGGGGCTTCAATCAGCCCCAGCATTTT
CASSQTRGFNQPQHF
>TRBJ2-7|TRBV6-1|NA|few
TGTGCCAGCAGTGAAGGGTCGAGGCAGAGGCGATCCTACGAGCAGTACTTC
CASSEGSRQRRSYEQYF